The T cell receptor (beta chain) described here comes from a study of T cell responses to AZD1222 COVID-19 vaccine. Repertoires were generated with immunoSEQ multiplex PCR, while TCRdb's copy carries only in-frame clones and drops some. The sample lists tens of thousands of clones, around 86% seen once, with more than 20% in the top ten. The CDR3 is made up of 14 amino acids. Germline loops: CDR1 MNHEY, CDR2 SVGAGI. The V end was cut by 7 bases, the J end by 8 bases, with 17 bases between. V and J are TRBV6-5 and TRBJ1-4; D remains ambiguous. This receptor was obtained from an adult in good health. The source material was peripheral blood, sampled on day 0 of AZD1222 vaccination. CDR3 protein: CASTSTREGEKLFF. CDR3 sequence (DNA): TGTGCCAGCACCTCAACAAGGGAAGGGGAAAAACTGTTTTTT.